A single sample gave rise to the 20 T cell receptor beta chains below, sequenced in a study of T cell responses to AZD1222 COVID-19 vaccine. Profiled with immunoSEQ multiplex PCR; TCRdb holds only in-frame clones, not every one. Counted here are 110,000 or so clones, about 91% occurring once; the ten biggest clones make up about 6%. The sequencing here drew on peripheral blood, taken 28 days after the second AZD1222 dose. The receptors were sampled from an adult who received the AZD1222 COVID-19 vaccine.

This rearrangement joins TRBV28 to TRBJ1-4; 7 positions match TRBD1. Unmatched junction bases numbered 12, after V lost 7 bases and J lost 4 bases. This CDR3 region has 16 residues. From germline, CDR1 is MDHEN and CDR2 SYDVKM. The CDR3, as DNA: TGTGCCAGCACCCCAGCCCCGGGACAGTTTAATGAAAAACTGTTTTTT. Translated, it gives CASTPAPGQFNEKLFF.

V is TRBV7-2 and J is TRBJ2-3; no definite D call. From germline, CDR1 is SGHTA and CDR2 FQGNSA. The CDR3 length is 14 residues. V dropped 3 bases and J dropped 5 bases, with 12 bases sitting between them. The CDR3 DNA is TGTGCCAGCAGCTTCCCACCGTCAGTAGATACGCAGTATTTT. Protein product: CASSFPPSVDTQYF.

This clone has more than one count but fewer than ten. The V and J genes are TRBV5-6 and TRBJ1-5; the D is unclear. CDR3 length: 15 residues. V gave up 1 base and J gave up 4 bases, with 12 bases separating them. The germline CDR1 and CDR2 sequences are SGHDT and YYEEEE. CDR3 sequence reads: CASSLRLNTNQPQHF. The DNA for the CDR3 is TGTGCCAGCAGCTTGAGGTTAAACACAAATCAGCCCCAGCATTTT. Variable domain in full (rest from reference TRBV5-6 and TRBJ1-5): DAGVTQSPTHLIKTRGQQVTLRCSPKSGHDTVSWYQQALGQGPQFIFQYYEEEERQRGNFPDRFSGHQFPNYSSELNVNALLLGDSALYLCASSLRLNTNQPQHFGDGTRLSIL.

The chain carries TRBV5-5 and TRBJ2-1; the D gene is possibly TRBD1 (6 bases). CDR3 length: 15 residues. Trimming left V 2 bases short and J 13 bases short, with 22 bases between. Germline values: CDR1 SGHKS, CDR2 YYEKEE (reference sequence). CDR3 sequence reads: CASSLVTGTPTVQFF. CDR3 DNA: TGTGCCAGCAGCTTAGTGACCGGGACACCGACAGTTCAGTTCTTC.

The J gene is TRBJ1-2, the V gene TRBV5-4; weak D call: TRBD1 (5 bases). Germline V gives CDR1 SGHNT, CDR2 YYREEE (reference sequence). Trimming took off 4 bases at V and 7 bases at J, with 20 bases between the two ends. CDR3 length equals 15 residues. This CDR3 is CASSPQVGGEFGYTF. The CDR3 DNA reads TGTGCCAGCAGCCCGCAGGTCGGGGGGGAATTTGGCTACACCTTC.

CDR3 bases: TGTGCCAGCAGTACAGGACTAAACTCCTACAATGAGCAGTTCTTC. Translation: CASSTGLNSYNEQFF. The chain employs TRBV6-5 and TRBJ2-1; a possible D gene is TRBD2 (6 bases). The length of the CDR3 is 15 residues. From germline, CDR1 is MNHEY and CDR2 SVGAGI. Trimming left V 5 bases short and J 0 bases short, with 11 bases between.

In its sample, this clone was seen once. The genes are TRBV4-2 and TRBJ1-2, with D unclear. Germline CDR1 is LGHNA and CDR2 is YNFKEQ. V was clipped by 4 bases and J by 2 bases, with 11 bases between them. CDR3 length equals 14 residues. In DNA, the CDR3 is TGTGCCAGCAGCCCCTGGACGGAAAACTATGGCTACACCTTC. This codes for CASSPWTENYGYTF.

The CDR3 sequence: CASSLRPEATEAFF. In nucleotides, the CDR3 is TGTGCCAGCAGTTTGAGACCGGAGGCCACTGAAGCTTTCTTT. The chain employs TRBV28 and TRBJ1-1; D is undetermined. V was trimmed by 3 bases and J by 4 bases, leaving 12 bases between them. Germline values: CDR1 MDHEN, CDR2 SYDVKM. CDR3 size: 14 residues.

This sequence joins TRBV4-2 and TRBJ2-3; 10 bases agree with TRBD1. The CDR3 length is 17 residues. Germline trimming cut 2 bases from V and 6 bases from J; bases unmatched to any gene: 11. CDR1 and CDR2 from the germline V gene are LGHNA and YNFKEQ. The CDR3 DNA follows: TGTGCCAGCAGCCAAACCGGGACAGGGGCCTCTCCGGATACGCAGTATTTT. The encoded protein is CASSQTGTGASPDTQYF.

This clone was seen a handful of times. The chain carries TRBV24-1 and TRBJ1-6, with 8 bases that match TRBD1. Trimming cost V 6 bases and J 10 bases; bases outside gene matches: 10. Germline assignment: CDR1 KGHDR and CDR2 SFDVKD. The CDR3 covers 15 residues. CDR3 protein: CATSNGQGLGSPLHF. DNA of the CDR3: TGTGCCACCAGTAACGGACAGGGTTTAGGCTCACCCCTCCACTTT.

The chain uses TRBV20-1 and TRBJ2-5, with D unclear. Germline V gene lookup returns CDR1 DFQATT and CDR2 SNEGSKA (reference sequence). Between the trimmed V and J ends, which lost 3 bases and 2 bases, there was a span of 10 bases. The CDR3 is made up of 13 amino acids. The CDR3 is CSASRTLQETQYF. CDR3 nucleotides: TGCAGTGCTAGTCGGACGTTGCAAGAGACCCAGTACTTC.

The chain uses TRBV7-2 and TRBJ2-2; TRBD1 might be the D (5 bases). Germline CDR1 SGHTA, CDR2 FQGNSA. The CDR3 consists of 14 residues. V was pared by 6 bases and J by 1 base, with 9 bases between. The CDR3 sequence: CASRIDRNTGELFF. CDR3 DNA: TGTGCCAGCAGAATCGACAGGAACACCGGGGAGCTGTTTTTT. Variable domain in full (rest from reference TRBV7-2 and TRBJ2-2): GAGVSQSPSNKVTEKGKDVELRCDPISGHTALYWYRQSLGQGLEFLIYFQGNSAPDKSGLPSDRFSAERTGGSVSTLTIQRTQQEDSAVYLCASRIDRNTGELFFGEGSRLTVL.

This clone is a singleton in its sample. The rearrangement uses TRBV25-1 and TRBJ2-4; 9 bases are shared with TRBD2. The CDR3 consists of 15 residues. Unmatched junction bases numbered 9, after V lost 5 bases and J lost 7 bases. Germline V gene sequence: CDR1 MGHDK, CDR2 SYGVNS. The CDR3 sequence: CASSKRTSEYNIQYF. The CDR3 bases are TGTGCCAGCAGTAAAAGGACTAGCGAGTACAACATTCAGTACTTC.

The V gene is TRBV6-2 or TRBV6-3, the J gene TRBJ2-7; TRBD1 or TRBD2 may be the D gene (5 bases each). The germline V and J ends were trimmed by 2 bases and 6 bases, with 14 bases remaining between them. This CDR3 region has 14 residues. CDR1 is MNHEY and CDR2 is SVGEGT in the germline V gene. CDR3 sequence: CASSYGTVGLEQYF. The CDR3 coding sequence is TGTGCCAGCAGTTACGGGACGGTGGGTCTCGAGCAGTACTTC.

This clone appeared a single time. The J gene is TRBJ1-5, the V gene TRBV6-5; TRBD1 aligns across 12 bases. Germline CDR1 is MNHEY and CDR2 is SVGAGI. The ends lost 7 bases at V and 7 bases at J; junction bases unmatched: 8. The CDR3 has 15 amino acids. This CDR3 is CASKAGTGGSQPQHF. CDR3 DNA: TGTGCCAGCAAAGCCGGGACAGGGGGCAGCCAGCCCCAGCATTTT.

The chain is built from TRBV7-9 and TRBJ2-3; TRBD2 matches at 12 bases. Germline values: CDR1 SEHNR, CDR2 FQNEAQ (reference sequence). V lost 7 bases and J lost 0; bases outside the gene matches: 17. The CDR3 consists of 20 residues. Written as DNA, the CDR3 is TGTGCCAGCACCCAGGGTCTAGCGGGGGGGACCTTCATGAGCACAGATACGCAGTATTTT. Its protein is CASTQGLAGGTFMSTDTQYF.

The J gene is TRBJ2-1, the V gene TRBV6-5; perhaps TRBD1 as D (5 bases). The CDR3 has 14 amino acids. Germline V gives CDR1 MNHEY, CDR2 SVGAGI. Trimming stripped 0 bases from V and 3 bases from J, with 6 bases between. The CDR3 nucleotides are TGTGCCAGCAGTTACTCGGACATCTACAATGAGCAGTTCTTC. Protein: CASSYSDIYNEQFF.

This rearrangement joins TRBV7-3 to TRBJ2-2, with D tentatively TRBD1 (7 bases). The CDR3 has 15 residues. In germline, CDR1 is SGHTA, CDR2 FQGTGA. Trimming pared 3 bases from V and 4 bases from J, leaving 12 bases between. Here the CDR3 DNA reads TGTGCCAGCAGCTTGGGGGGACAGATCACCGGGGAGCTGTTTTTT. This translates into CASSLGGQITGELFF.

The chain couples TRBV5-5 to TRBJ1-3; D unresolved. Per germline, CDR1 SGHKS and CDR2 YYEKEE (reference sequence). V lost 3 bases and J lost 4, with 20 bases in between. CDR3 length equals 17 residues. The CDR3 DNA is TGTGCCAGCAGCTCTACTATCGTGGGAATCCAAGGAAACACCATATATTTT. It encodes CASSSTIVGIQGNTIYF.

This chain links TRBV28 with TRBJ1-1, with 7 bases matching TRBD1. Germline CDR1 reads MDHEN; CDR2 reads SYDVKM. The CDR3 covers 15 residues. V lost 1 base and J lost 4; bases outside the gene matches: 6. The CDR3 region is CASSLFGRGFTEAFF. The CDR3 DNA follows: TGTGCCAGCAGTTTATTTGGCAGGGGGTTCACTGAAGCTTTCTTT.